The 32 T cell receptor beta chains listed next were all sequenced from one sample in a study of T cell changes during pregnancy in multiple sclerosis. TCRdb's table, derived via immunoSEQ multiplex PCR, lists solely in-frame clones and lacks some. The table records roughly 49,000 clones, around 92% of them present only once. This sample comprised peripheral blood, obtained after pregnancy. Source of these receptors: a female donor with multiple sclerosis, enrolled in a pregnancy study.

V gene TRBV9 combines with J gene TRBJ2-3; no firm D call. The CDR3 runs to 15 residues. The ends were cut back, 1 base at V and 6 bases at J, with 15 bases in the middle. Germline V gene lookup returns CDR1 SGDLS and CDR2 YYNGEE. In nucleotides, the CDR3 is TGTGCCAGCAGCGTAAACGGAAGAGCGCGGGATACGCAGTATTTT. It is translated as CASSVNGRARDTQYF.

The chain employs TRBV7-9 and TRBJ2-2; TRBD2 might be the D (5 bases). Germline lookup yields CDR1 SEHNR and CDR2 FQNEAQ (reference sequence). The CDR3 runs 14 residues. Trimming left V 6 bases short and J 6 bases short, with 14 bases between. CDR3 coding DNA: TGTGCCAGCAGTCCAGGAAGACTACCCGGGGAGCTGTTTTTT. Protein: CASSPGRLPGELFF.

In this sample, this clone turned up once. The chain carries TRBV18 and TRBJ2-2; 8 nucleotides match TRBD1. Trimming at V came to 6 bases and at J to 6 bases, leaving 6 bases not matched to a gene. This CDR3 contains 14 residues. The V gene's germline CDR1 is KGHSH and CDR2 LQKENI. CDR3 residues: CASSLTGAAGELFF. DNA for the CDR3: TGTGCCAGCTCCCTGACAGGGGCCGCCGGGGAGCTGTTTTTT.

This chain uses TRBV9 with TRBJ2-7; the D gene is possibly TRBD2 (6 bases). Germline V lookup: CDR1 SGDLS, CDR2 YYNGEE. The CDR3 extends over 17 amino acids. Trimming left V 4 bases short and J 2 bases short, with 22 bases between. The CDR3 here is CASSRYEGGAPPYEQYF. The CDR3 DNA sequence: TGTGCCAGCAGCCGCTATGAGGGCGGGGCCCCGCCCTACGAGCAGTACTTC.

This clone was detected only a few times. The chain couples TRBV5-5 to TRBJ1-4; a possible D gene is TRBD1 (5 bases). The CDR3 has 16 residues. Germline CDR1 and CDR2: SGHKS and YYEKEE (reference sequence). V lost 1 base and J lost 0, with 10 bases in between. The CDR3 DNA reads TGTGCCAGCAGCTTGTATGAGACAGCAACTAATGAAAAACTGTTTTTT. Its protein is CASSLYETATNEKLFF.

The chain links TRBV25-1 to TRBJ1-2, with TRBD1 matching 9 bases. There are 15 residues in the CDR3. The germline V gene encodes CDR1 MGHDK and CDR2 SYGVNS. With V trimmed by 3 bases and J by 7 bases, 9 bases remained unmatched. CDR3 protein: CASSDRDRELRGYTF. The CDR3 bases are TGTGCCAGCAGTGACAGGGACAGGGAGTTGCGTGGCTACACCTTC.

The chain carries TRBV4-1 and TRBJ1-3; TRBD1 aligns across 7 bases. The CDR3 is 18 amino acids. The germline V gene encodes CDR1 MGHRA and CDR2 YSYEKL. V dropped 2 bases and J dropped 2; count of bases not matched to a gene: 12. For the CDR3, the DNA is TGCGCCAGCAGCCAAAAACCAGGGGGATCTCCAGCTGGAAACACCATATATTTT. It specifies CASSQKPGGSPAGNTIYF.

The chain couples TRBV11-2 to TRBJ2-1; TRBD2 matches 12 bases. Germline loops: CDR1 SGHAT, CDR2 FQNNGV. The CDR3 extends over 15 amino acids. J lost 7 bases, V lost 5 bases, and 6 bases had no gene match. The CDR3 coding sequence is TGTGCCAGCAGCCAACAAGGGACTAGCGGGAATGAGCAGTTCTTC. Translation: CASSQQGTSGNEQFF.

The V and J genes are TRBV7-9 and TRBJ1-5; possible D gene TRBD1, 6 bases. Between the trimmed V and J ends, which lost 4 bases and 0 bases, there was a span of 22 bases. This CDR3 is 19 amino acids long. The germline gives CDR1 SEHNR, CDR2 FQNEAQ (reference sequence). The CDR3 sequence: CASSSTSGTIFYSNQPQHF. The CDR3 DNA reads as TGTGCCAGCAGCTCCACCTCGGGGACAATTTTCTATAGCAATCAGCCCCAGCATTTT.

This clone was detected only once. The CDR3 spells CASSPTGDEQYF. The CDR3 bases are TGTGCCAGCTCACCAACAGGGGACGAGCAGTACTTC. The J gene is TRBJ2-7, the V gene TRBV18; 7 positions agree with TRBD1. The CDR3 spans 12 residues. Trimming at V came to 2 bases and at J to 5 bases, leaving 0 bases not matched to a gene. Germline lookup yields CDR1 KGHSH and CDR2 LQKENI.

J is TRBJ1-2 and V is TRBV5-5; D uncertain. The CDR3 sequence is 16 residues long. Trimming took 2 bases from V and 4 from J, leaving 18 bases between them. Germline V gene lookup returns CDR1 SGHKS and CDR2 YYEKEE (reference sequence). CDR3 residues: CASSFNPTVSLYGYTF. CDR3 nucleotide sequence: TGTGCCAGCAGCTTCAATCCCACAGTTTCGCTCTATGGCTACACCTTC.

V and J are TRBV6-4 and TRBJ1-2; tentative D call: TRBD1 (5 bases). The V and J ends lost 0 bases and 6 bases respectively, with 8 bases between them. The germline V gene has CDR1 MRHNA and CDR2 SNTAGT. The length of the CDR3 is 13 residues. DNA of the CDR3: TGTGCCAGCAGTGACTCTTGGACAAATGGCTACACCTTC. Its protein is CASSDSWTNGYTF.

The gene calls are TRBV11-2 and TRBJ2-3; 9 bases are shared with TRBD1. Germline V gene sequence: CDR1 SGHAT, CDR2 FQNNGV. The CDR3 loop spans 15 amino acids. J gave up 1 base and V 5 bases, and 4 bases lay outside the gene matches. CDR3 region: CASSRGDRGTDTQYF. CDR3 bases: TGTGCCAGCAGCCGGGGGGACAGGGGCACAGATACGCAGTATTTT.

V usage is TRBV9 and J usage is TRBJ2-3; tentatively, D is TRBD2 (6 bases). This CDR3 is 16 amino acids long. Germline V gives CDR1 SGDLS, CDR2 YYNGEE. Trimming left V 2 bases short and J 5 bases short, with 18 bases between. The CDR3 DNA reads TGTGCCAGCAGCGTGGAGGGTTTGGGGGTGGGAGATACGCAGTATTTT. Its translation: CASSVEGLGVGDTQYF.

J is TRBJ1-5 and V is TRBV19, with 8 nucleotides matching TRBD1. The J segment lost 4 bases and the V segment lost 6 bases, leaving 11 bases of the junction unmatched. Germline assignment: CDR1 LNHDA and CDR2 SQIVND (reference sequence). This CDR3 comprises 16 residues. The CDR3 here is CASSLTITGGNQPQHF. In DNA, the CDR3 is TGTGCCAGTAGCTTAACAATCACAGGGGGAAATCAGCCCCAGCATTTT.

The gene calls are TRBV7-2 and TRBJ2-1, with D possibly TRBD2 on 7 matching bases. The CDR3 loop spans 17 amino acids. V dropped 0 bases and J dropped 5 bases, with 17 bases sitting between them. Germline V CDR1 and CDR2: SGHTA, FQGNSA. This CDR3 reads CASSLALGFGGHNEQFF. The CDR3 bases are TGTGCCAGCAGCTTAGCGCTGGGGTTCGGGGGGCACAATGAGCAGTTCTTC.

The chain combines TRBV11-2 with TRBJ2-7; D unclear. The CDR3 has 16 amino acids. Trimming pared 2 bases from V and 2 bases from J, leaving 16 bases between. In germline, CDR1 is SGHAT, CDR2 FQNNGV. In DNA form, the CDR3 reads TGTGCCAGCAGCTTACGAACGATGGGCGCAACCTACGAGCAGTACTTC. Amino acids: CASSLRTMGATYEQYF.

The chain couples TRBV7-9 to TRBJ2-7; perhaps TRBD2 as D (5 bases). Per the germline V gene, CDR1 is SEHNR and CDR2 is FQNEAQ (reference sequence). The CDR3 runs 13 residues. V was trimmed by 4 bases and J by 6 bases, leaving 13 bases between them. CDR3 DNA: TGTGCCAGCAGCTCCGGGCGGGCCGCCGAGCAGTACTTC. It codes for CASSSGRAAEQYF.

V and J are TRBV19 and TRBJ1-5, with D possibly matching TRBD1 (6 bases). Trimming pared 4 bases from V and 3 bases from J, leaving 16 bases between. Germline V gene data show CDR1 as LNHDA and CDR2 as SQIVND (reference sequence). The CDR3 is made up of 16 amino acids. The CDR3 DNA reads TGTGCCAGTAGTAACACACAGGGAAACAACAATCAGCCCCAGCATTTT. This encodes CASSNTQGNNNQPQHF.

The V gene is TRBV5-1, the J gene TRBJ1-1; D uncertain. The CDR3 has 13 amino acids. V dropped 0 bases and J dropped 1 base, with 4 bases sitting between them. CDR1 SGHRS and CDR2 YFSETQ come from the germline V gene. CDR3 sequence reads: CASSLVANTEAFF. CDR3 DNA sequence: TGCGCCAGCAGCTTGGTGGCGAACACTGAAGCTTTCTTT.

V usage is TRBV7-2 and J usage is TRBJ2-2; no clear D. Germline-derived CDR1 and CDR2 are SGHTA and FQGNSA. Trimming stripped 6 bases from V and 4 bases from J, with 12 bases between. CDR3 size: 14 residues. CDR3 in DNA: TGTGCCAGCAGATTGGCAGTTGGCACCGGGGAGCTGTTTTTT. Protein sequence: CASRLAVGTGELFF.

The chain's CDR3 is CASSLSTGVGYNEQFF. In nucleotides, the CDR3 is TGTGCCAGCAGTTTATCGACAGGGGTGGGCTACAATGAGCAGTTCTTC. The J gene is TRBJ2-1, the V gene TRBV27; TRBD1 aligns across 8 bases. Trimming cost V 0 bases and J 3 bases; bases outside gene matches: 4. The germline gives CDR1 MNHEY, CDR2 SMNVEV (reference sequence). There are 16 residues in the CDR3.

This clone was seen just once. The gene calls are TRBV18 and TRBJ1-6; D unclear. V lost 3 bases, J lost 8 bases, and 8 bases lay in between. CDR3 size: 13 residues. Per germline, CDR1 KGHSH and CDR2 LQKENI. Here the CDR3 reads CASSPSEDSPLHF. CDR3 DNA sequence: TGTGCCAGCTCACCGAGTGAGGATTCACCCCTCCACTTT.

V is TRBV15 and J is TRBJ1-5, with D unclear. The CDR3 runs to 15 residues. CDR1 LNHNV and CDR2 YYDKDF come from the germline V gene (reference sequence). The V end was cut by 0 bases, the J end by 2 bases, with 8 bases between. The CDR3 DNA follows: TGTGCCACCAGCAGAGATCGGTTCGGCAATCAGCCCCAGCATTTT. It encodes CATSRDRFGNQPQHF.

The chain employs TRBV7-9 and TRBJ2-1; 7 nucleotides agree with TRBD2. Germline CDR1 reads SEHNR; CDR2 reads FQNEAQ (reference sequence). The trim removed 1 base at V and 1 base at J, leaving 1 base unmatched. There are 15 residues in the CDR3. The CDR3 is CASSLDGGSYNEQFF. The CDR3 DNA sequence: TGTGCCAGCAGCTTAGACGGGGGGTCCTACAATGAGCAGTTCTTC.

This CDR3 reads CASSEGRTPPYF. The CDR3, as DNA: TGTGCCAGCAGTGAAGGCAGGACACCCCCGTACTTC. This chain joins TRBV2 and TRBJ2-7, with a tentative D call TRBD1 (5 bases). V was clipped by 1 base and J by 12 bases, with 13 bases between them. The germline gives CDR1 SNHLY, CDR2 FYNNEI. The CDR3 covers 12 residues.

Here the CDR3 DNA reads TGTGCCAGCAGTAGTAGCGGTTCTCGATCACTCACTGGCACAGATACGCAGTATTTT. Protein sequence: CASSSSGSRSLTGTDTQYF. The chain is built from TRBV2 and TRBJ2-3, with D tentatively TRBD2 (6 bases). V dropped 5 bases and J dropped 1 base, with 25 bases sitting between them. CDR3 length equals 19 residues. The V gene's germline CDR1 is SNHLY and CDR2 FYNNEI.

The chain uses TRBV10-2 and TRBJ1-2; no reliable D call. The germline CDR1 and CDR2 sequences are WSHSY and SAAADI. This CDR3 has 15 residues. Trimming shortened V by 2 bases and J by 1 base, and 11 bases separated the two germline ends. The DNA of the CDR3 is TGCGCCAGCAGTGAGGGTTCAGGAAGTAACTATGGCTACACCTTC. This gives the protein CASSEGSGSNYGYTF.

V usage is TRBV7-2 and J usage is TRBJ2-1; D is possibly TRBD1 (6 bases). CDR3 length equals 16 residues. V lost 4 bases to trimming and J lost 4 bases, with 17 bases between them. The V gene's germline CDR1 is SGHTA and CDR2 FQGNSA. The CDR3 DNA reads as TGTGCCAGCAGCTCGCAGCCATCTACAGGGTACAATGAGCAGTTCTTC. Protein: CASSSQPSTGYNEQFF.

The rearrangement links TRBV7-2 to TRBJ1-3, with D hard to call. CDR1 SGHTA and CDR2 FQGNSA come from the germline V gene. This CDR3 comprises 16 residues. V lost 1 base and J lost 0, with 10 bases in between. This CDR3 reads CASSLESVSSGNTIYF. The CDR3 region has the DNA TGTGCCAGCAGCTTAGAATCCGTCTCCTCTGGAAACACCATATATTTT.

V usage is TRBV7-3 and J usage is TRBJ1-2, with D possibly matching TRBD1 (6 bases). V lost 4 bases and J 5 bases, leaving 11 bases between the germline ends. CDR3 length: 13 residues. Germline CDR1 reads SGHTA; CDR2 reads FQGTGA. CDR3 residues: CASSSGQGYGYTF. CDR3 sequence (DNA): TGTGCCAGCAGCTCGGGACAAGGGTATGGCTACACCTTC.

The V gene is TRBV5-4, the J gene TRBJ1-1; D gene unclear. Germline V gene sequence: CDR1 SGHNT, CDR2 YYREEE (reference sequence). V was shortened by 0 bases and J by 1 base, with 10 bases between the two germline ends. The CDR3 is 15 residues long. This chain's CDR3 is CASSLAYGGNTEAFF. The CDR3 DNA reads as TGTGCCAGCAGCTTGGCATATGGCGGGAACACTGAAGCTTTCTTT.